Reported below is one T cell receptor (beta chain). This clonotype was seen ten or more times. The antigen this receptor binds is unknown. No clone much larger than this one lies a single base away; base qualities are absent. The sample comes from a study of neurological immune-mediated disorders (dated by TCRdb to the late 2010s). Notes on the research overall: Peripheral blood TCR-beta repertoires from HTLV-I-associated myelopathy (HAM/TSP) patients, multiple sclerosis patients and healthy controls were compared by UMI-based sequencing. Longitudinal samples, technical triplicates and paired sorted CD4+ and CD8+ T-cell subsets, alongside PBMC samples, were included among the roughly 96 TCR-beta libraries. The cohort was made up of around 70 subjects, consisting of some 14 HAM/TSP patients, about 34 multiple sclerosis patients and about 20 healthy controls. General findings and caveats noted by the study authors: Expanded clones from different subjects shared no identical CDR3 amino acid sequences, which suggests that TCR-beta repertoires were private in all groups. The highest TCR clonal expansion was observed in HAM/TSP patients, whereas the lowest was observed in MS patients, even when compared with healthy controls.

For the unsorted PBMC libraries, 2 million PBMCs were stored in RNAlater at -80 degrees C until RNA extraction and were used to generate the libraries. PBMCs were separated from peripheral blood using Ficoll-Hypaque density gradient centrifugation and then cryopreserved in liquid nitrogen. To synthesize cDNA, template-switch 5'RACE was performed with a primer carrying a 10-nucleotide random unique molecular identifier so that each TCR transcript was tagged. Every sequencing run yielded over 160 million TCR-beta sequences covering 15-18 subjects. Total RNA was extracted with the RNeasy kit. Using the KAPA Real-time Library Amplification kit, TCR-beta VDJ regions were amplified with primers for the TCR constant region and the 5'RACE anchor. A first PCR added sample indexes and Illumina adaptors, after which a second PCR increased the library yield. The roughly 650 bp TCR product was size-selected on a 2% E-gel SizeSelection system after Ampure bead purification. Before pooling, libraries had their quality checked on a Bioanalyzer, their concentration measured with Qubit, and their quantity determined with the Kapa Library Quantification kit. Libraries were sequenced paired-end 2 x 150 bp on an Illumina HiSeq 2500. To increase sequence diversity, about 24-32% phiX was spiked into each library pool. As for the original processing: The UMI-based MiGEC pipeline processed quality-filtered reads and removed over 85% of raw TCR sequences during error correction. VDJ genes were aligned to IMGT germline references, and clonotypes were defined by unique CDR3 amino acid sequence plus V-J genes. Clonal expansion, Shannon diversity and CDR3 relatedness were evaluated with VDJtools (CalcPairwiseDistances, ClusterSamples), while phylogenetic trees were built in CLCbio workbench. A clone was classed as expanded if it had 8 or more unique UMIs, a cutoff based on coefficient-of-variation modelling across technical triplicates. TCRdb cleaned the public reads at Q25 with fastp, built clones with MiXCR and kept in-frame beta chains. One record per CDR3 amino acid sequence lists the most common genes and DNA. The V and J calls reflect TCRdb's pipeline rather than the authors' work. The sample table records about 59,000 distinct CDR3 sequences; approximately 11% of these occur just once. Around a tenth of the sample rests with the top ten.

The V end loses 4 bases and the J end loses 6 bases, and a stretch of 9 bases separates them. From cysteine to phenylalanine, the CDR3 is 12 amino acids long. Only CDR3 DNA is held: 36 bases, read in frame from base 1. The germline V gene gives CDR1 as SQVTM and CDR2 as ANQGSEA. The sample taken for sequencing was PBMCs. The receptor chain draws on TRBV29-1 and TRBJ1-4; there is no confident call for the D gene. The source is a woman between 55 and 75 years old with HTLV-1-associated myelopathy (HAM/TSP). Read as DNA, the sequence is TGCAGCGTTGGAGGGTGGGATGAAAAACTGTTTTTT. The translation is CSVGGWDEKLFF.